The entry that follows covers one TCR beta chain sequence. This entry comes from a study of blood T cell repertoires in COVID-19. Participants' own reports of clinical history determined their cohort assignment. Per the original data handling: The authors estimated nucleated cell counts from reference gene primer amplification. The repertoire was sequenced with immunoSEQ multiplex PCR; TCRdb's copy has only in-frame clones and lacks some. V and J calls and clone size are given by that table; D and trimming were obtained from the DNA. The profile shows about 250,000 clones, approximately 80% of them singletons. This CDR3 has 17 residues. V lost 2 bases, J lost 9 bases, and 20 bases lay in between. CDR1 is MGHRA and CDR2 is YSYEKL in the germline V gene.

The origin of this receptor is a man aged 35 to 55 who had been exposed to COVID-19. This chain joins TRBV4-1 and TRBJ1-6; D gene uncertain. Sequencing used PBMCs or T cells enriched from blood (not recorded which). In DNA form, the CDR3 reads TGCGCCAGCAGCCAAAGGACCGAAGGTACGGGAGGTTCACCCCTCCACTTT. Translation: CASSQRTEGTGGSPLHF.